This T cell receptor beta chain was found in a study of cytomegalovirus exposure and HLA in healthy donors. This clone was seen ten or more times. Its antigen is not known. Libraries were prepared by immunoSEQ multiplex PCR; TCRdb keeps only in-frame clonotypes and omits some of them. The sample yields around 98,000 clones, approximately 84% seen once. The donors belonged to the approximately 110-subject validation cohort, separate from the roughly 670-subject first cohort. The germline V gene has CDR1 LNHDA and CDR2 SQIVND (reference sequence). Trimming removed 9 bases at V and 2 bases at J, with 17 bases between. This CDR3 has 15 residues. Findings and limits, study-wide: In vitro work confirmed that three CMV-associated chains recognize CMV antigens. Reported results showed that the classifier diagnosed cytomegalovirus status with high specificity and sensitivity.

The clonotype was recovered from a man between 18 and 35 years old in good health and CMV-seropositive. The genes are TRBV19 and TRBJ1-5, with D unresolved. Sequencing was carried out using PBMCs. The CDR3 bases are TGTGCCAGCACATGGGAGAATAGGGGCAATCAGCCCCAGCATTTT. Encoded protein: CASTWENRGNQPQHF. Full variable domain (remainder filled in from reference TRBV19 and TRBJ1-5): DGGITQSPKYLFRKEGQNVTLSCEQNLNHDAMYWYRQDPGQGLRLIYYSQIVNDFQKGDIAEGYSVSREKKESFPLTVTSAQKNPTAFYLCASTWENRGNQPQHFGDGTRLSIL.